Following are 29 T cell receptor beta chains from one sample sequenced in a study of shared clonotypes between healthy human individuals. As defined, naive CD8 cells were CD45RO-negative and positively selected for CCR7, with terminally differentiated effector memory CD45RA+ cells excluded. TCRdb keeps only in-frame clones here, not all; method: immunoSEQ multiplex PCR. The sample lists roughly 2.1 million clones; approximately 94% were seen once. The sample taken for sequencing was naive CD8+ T cells from PBMCs. The source is a man aged 18 to 35 in good health. Some clones in this sample may be carry-over from other donors' samples.

This rearrangement joins TRBV30 to TRBJ2-1; maybe TRBD1 (5 bases). The CDR3 length is 13 residues. Germline assignment: CDR1 GTSNPN and CDR2 SVGIG (reference sequence). V was pared by 3 bases and J by 10 bases, with 16 bases between. CDR3 loop: CAWRLPHSGEQFF. The CDR3 nucleotides are TGTGCCTGGAGGTTACCCCACTCAGGGGAGCAGTTCTTC.

The J gene is TRBJ2-5, the V gene TRBV12-5; D gene uncertain. Germline V lookup: CDR1 LGHNT, CDR2 FRNRAP. This CDR3 is 15 amino acids long. Trimming took off 6 bases at V and 5 bases at J, with 19 bases between the two ends. The CDR3 spells CASGDDGPLPETQYF. In DNA form, the CDR3 reads TGTGCTAGTGGAGACGACGGCCCTCTCCCGGAGACCCAGTACTTC.

The rearrangement joins TRBV29-1 to TRBJ2-2; TRBD2 matches at 10 bases. This CDR3 is built from 15 residues. Germline lookup yields CDR1 SQVTM and CDR2 ANQGSEA. The J segment lost 3 bases and the V segment lost 6 bases, leaving 7 bases of the junction unmatched. The CDR3 reads CSVAGLADYTGELFF. The CDR3, as DNA: TGCAGCGTCGCCGGACTAGCGGATTACACCGGGGAGCTGTTTTTT.

The chain employs TRBV6-1 and TRBJ1-2; no definite D call. The CDR3 totals 10 residues. Trimming pared 11 bases from V and 8 bases from J, leaving 12 bases between. CDR1 and CDR2 from the germline V gene are MNHNS and SASEGT. CDR3: CACGFWGYTF. The CDR3 bases are TGTGCCTGCGGATTCTGGGGCTACACCTTC.

This chain joins TRBV7-8 and TRBJ2-7; perhaps D is TRBD1 or TRBD2 (5 bases each). V was pared by 10 bases and J by 1 base, with 20 bases between. There are 15 residues in the CDR3. From germline, CDR1 is SGHVS and CDR2 FQNEAQ. CDR3 DNA sequence: TGTGCCACCAGGGATCCTCGGAAGCGGTCCTACGAGCAGTACTTC. Translating it yields CATRDPRKRSYEQYF.

The V gene is TRBV21-1, the J gene TRBJ1-5. TRBV21-1 is noted as a pseudogene. The CDR3 is 14 amino acids. CDR3 sequence (DNA): TGTGCCAGCAGCAATACATGGGAAAATCAGCCCCAGCATTTT. Translated, it gives CASSNTWENQPQHF.

V and J are TRBV27 and TRBJ2-1; TRBD2 matches at 9 bases. Germline CDR1 MNHEY, CDR2 SMNVEV (reference sequence). CDR3 length: 16 amino acids. The junction had 9 bases not matched to a gene; V was cut back by 3 bases and J by 6 bases. Here the CDR3 DNA reads TGTGCCAGCAGTTTGCGCTATCCTAGCGGGATCAATGAGCAGTTCTTC. It translates to CASSLRYPSGINEQFF.

The V and J genes are TRBV6-1 and TRBJ2-5; D perhaps matches TRBD1 (5 bases). Germline V gene lookup returns CDR1 MNHNS and CDR2 SASEGT. The CDR3 loop spans 15 amino acids. Trimming left V 1 base short and J 4 bases short, with 13 bases between. The CDR3 is CASSEELGRLETQYF. The CDR3, as DNA: TGTGCCAGCAGTGAAGAGCTGGGGCGGTTAGAGACCCAGTACTTC.

V gene TRBV6-4 combines with J gene TRBJ2-3; 8 nucleotides line up with TRBD2. Losses at the gene ends were 5 bases for V and 1 base for J; bases not matched to a gene: 11. Germline loops: CDR1 MRHNA, CDR2 SNTAGT. The CDR3 is 17 amino acids. The CDR3 loop reads CASSFVAGTRGTDTQYF. The DNA of the CDR3 is TGTGCCAGCAGTTTCGTAGCGGGAACTCGCGGCACAGATACGCAGTATTTT.

J is TRBJ2-7 and V is TRBV7-9, with 7 bases aligning to TRBD1. The CDR3 has 13 amino acids. Germline CDR1 and CDR2: SEHNR and FQNEAQ (reference sequence). Trimming took 4 bases from V and 3 from J; bases not matched to a gene: 3. The CDR3 region is CASSSGGIYEQYF. CDR3 sequence (DNA): TGTGCCAGCAGCTCAGGGGGTATCTACGAGCAGTACTTC.

The chain links TRBV2 to TRBJ2-1; 8 nucleotides line up with TRBD1. Germline assignment: CDR1 SNHLY and CDR2 FYNNEI. The length of the CDR3 is 15 residues. J was trimmed by 7 bases and V by 7 bases; bases with no gene match: 12. The CDR3 nucleotides are TGTGCCAGCACCACCGGGACAGGCCCCATGAATGAGCAGTTCTTC. It yields the protein CASTTGTGPMNEQFF.

J is TRBJ1-2 and V is TRBV5-6, with D unresolved. The CDR3 is 13 residues long. In germline, CDR1 is SGHDT, CDR2 YYEEEE. Deletions cut 0 bases from V and 6 bases from J, with 9 bases between. The CDR3 nucleotides are TGTGCCAGCAGCTTGGCGGTGGGAAATGGCTACACCTTC. Its translation: CASSLAVGNGYTF.

This clone was observed a handful of times. The chain couples TRBV4-1 to TRBJ1-5, with no clear D. Looked up from germline, CDR1 is MGHRA and CDR2 is YSYEKL. The CDR3 has 16 amino acids. Trimming took 4 bases from V and 0 from J, leaving 13 bases between them. CDR3: CASSPTAGASNQPQHF. Written as DNA, the CDR3 is TGCGCCAGCAGCCCAACAGCTGGCGCTAGCAATCAGCCCCAGCATTTT.

This chain joins TRBV4-3 and TRBJ2-1; 9 nucleotides line up with TRBD2. The CDR3 length is 16 residues. Germline trimming cut 2 bases from V and 8 bases from J; bases unmatched to any gene: 10. CDR1 is LGHNA and CDR2 is YSLEER in the germline V gene. For the CDR3, the DNA is TGCGCCAGCAGCCAACTAGCGGGGTCTGCGTGGTATGAGCAGTTCTTC. It encodes CASSQLAGSAWYEQFF.

The J gene is TRBJ2-5, the V gene TRBV7-8; D is perhaps TRBD2 (5 bases). Deletions cut 6 bases from V and 5 bases from J, with 22 bases between. From germline, CDR1 is SGHVS and CDR2 FQNEAQ. The CDR3 spans 16 residues. The DNA for the CDR3 is TGTGCCAGCAGTTCAGATATACCGGGATTCGGGGAGACCCAGTACTTC. This gives the protein CASSSDIPGFGETQYF.

This clone was seen a handful of times. The rearrangement links TRBV25-1 to TRBJ1-1, with D perhaps TRBD1 (6 bases). The CDR3 covers 13 residues. Trimming took off 6 bases at V and 1 base at J, with 9 bases between the two ends. Germline CDR1 reads MGHDK; CDR2 reads SYGVNS. The CDR3 is CASRTGRNTEAFF. In nucleotides, the CDR3 is TGTGCCAGCAGGACAGGTAGGAACACTGAAGCTTTCTTT. The full variable domain, with the rest looked up from reference TRBV25-1 and TRBJ1-1, is EADIYQTPRYLVIGTGKKITLECSQTMGHDKMYWYQQDPGMELHLIHYSYGVNSTEKGDLSSESTVSRIRTEHFPLTLESARPSHTSQYLCASRTGRNTEAFFGQGTRLTVV.

The chain recombines TRBV10-2 with TRBJ2-7; no definite D call. Germline CDR1 reads WSHSY; CDR2 reads SAAADI. This CDR3 contains 10 residues. V was clipped by 10 bases and J by 6 bases, with 10 bases between them. The DNA for the CDR3 is TGCGCCACCGGCTCTAGCGAGCAGTACTTC. This sequence encodes CATGSSEQYF.

With regard to this clone: Within the sample, other DNA sequences also encode this same CDR3. The V and J genes are TRBV7-2 and TRBJ2-7; D is undetermined. V dropped 1 base and J dropped 1 base, with 5 bases sitting between them. Germline CDR1 and CDR2: SGHTA and FQGNSA. The CDR3 covers 13 residues. DNA of the CDR3: TGTGCCAGCAGCTTAGACCGGTCCTACGAGCAGTACTTC. Its translation: CASSLDRSYEQYF. Full variable domain (missing parts from reference TRBV7-2 and TRBJ2-7): GAGVSQSPSNKVTEKGKDVELRCDPISGHTALYWYRQSLGQGLEFLIYFQGNSAPDKSGLPSDRFSAERTGGSVSTLTIQRTQQEDSAVYLCASSLDRSYEQYFGPGTRLTVT.

The chain joins TRBV11-1 to TRBJ1-1, with a possible D match to TRBD1 (5 bases). Per germline, CDR1 SGHAT and CDR2 FQDESV (reference sequence). This CDR3 contains 13 residues. V lost 1 base to trimming and J lost 7 bases, with 10 bases between them. CDR3 sequence reads: CASSLGGAIEAFF. The CDR3 coding sequence is TGTGCCAGCAGCTTAGGAGGGGCGATTGAAGCTTTCTTT.

V usage is TRBV9 and J usage is TRBJ2-5, with 8 bases aligning to TRBD1. J gave up 3 bases and V 3 bases, and 7 bases lay outside the gene matches. CDR1 is SGDLS, CDR2 YYNGEE, per germline. The CDR3 totals 15 residues. The CDR3 coding sequence is TGTGCCAGCAGCGCGACAGGGGTCCGGGAAGAGACCCAGTACTTC. Residues: CASSATGVREETQYF.

The chain uses TRBV6-5 and TRBJ2-7; D not certain. The V gene lost 6 bases and the J gene lost 7 bases, with 16 bases spanning the gap. The germline gives CDR1 MNHEY, CDR2 SVGAGI. The CDR3 spans 13 residues. The CDR3 loop reads CASSPPYTGEQYF. Written as DNA, the CDR3 is TGTGCCAGCAGCCCCCCCTACACCGGGGAGCAGTACTTC.

V and J are TRBV7-2 and TRBJ2-7, with 9 bases that match TRBD1. The CDR3 covers 16 residues. Germline V lookup: CDR1 SGHTA, CDR2 FQGNSA. The V segment lost 5 bases and the J segment 3 bases; nucleotides outside the gene matches: 11. The DNA of the CDR3 is TGTGCCAGCAGCCTCGAGAAGGGGACAGGGTTCTACGAGCAGTACTTC. Translation gives CASSLEKGTGFYEQYF.

The chain has TRBV7-3 and TRBJ2-3, with 14 nucleotides matching TRBD2. Germline CDR1 SGHTA, CDR2 FQGTGA. J lost 6 bases, V lost 6 bases, and 5 bases had no gene match. The CDR3 contains 15 residues. The CDR3 DNA reads TGTGCCAGCAGTGCTGGACTAGCGGGAGGCGATACGCAGTATTTT. It encodes CASSAGLAGGDTQYF.

Here the CDR3 reads CATSRAREFHEQYF. The CDR3 DNA sequence: TGTGCCACCAGCAGAGCGAGGGAATTCCACGAGCAGTACTTC. The chain recombines TRBV15 with TRBJ2-7; tentative D call: TRBD2 (5 bases). Looked up from germline, CDR1 is LNHNV and CDR2 is YYDKDF (reference sequence). The CDR3 runs to 14 residues. Trimming pared 1 base from V and 5 bases from J, leaving 12 bases between.

The V and J genes are TRBV9 and TRBJ2-7; 7 bases agree with TRBD1. The CDR3 is 14 amino acids. Germline V gives CDR1 SGDLS, CDR2 YYNGEE. V lost 4 bases and J lost 5; bases outside the gene matches: 9. Here the CDR3 reads CASSPVTGAHEQYF. CDR3 nucleotides: TGTGCCAGCAGCCCCGTCACAGGGGCCCACGAGCAGTACTTC.

This rearrangement joins TRBV30 to TRBJ1-2, with 10 bases lining up with TRBD1. CDR3 length: 14 residues. The germline gives CDR1 GTSNPN, CDR2 SVGIG (reference sequence). After removal of 2 bases from V and 6 bases from J, the junction contained 6 bases not matched to a gene. The CDR3 region has the DNA TGTGCCTGGAGTACTAGGACAGGGGGTGATGGCTACACCTTC. Translating gives CAWSTRTGGDGYTF.

The chain employs TRBV11-2 and TRBJ2-5; 9 bases line up with TRBD1. There are 17 residues in the CDR3. Germline V lookup: CDR1 SGHAT, CDR2 FQNNGV. The J segment lost 3 bases and the V segment lost 1 base, leaving 9 bases of the junction unmatched. The chain's CDR3 is CASSLVFDRGTEETQYF. For the CDR3, the DNA is TGTGCCAGCAGCTTAGTCTTTGACAGGGGGACGGAAGAGACCCAGTACTTC.

The chain joins TRBV6-4 to TRBJ1-2; D call uncertain. V lost 0 bases and J lost 4, with 12 bases in between. The CDR3 has 15 residues. Germline loops: CDR1 MRHNA, CDR2 SNTAGT. In DNA form, the CDR3 reads TGTGCCAGCAGTGACTCAAGGCGGCCTAGCTATGGCTACACCTTC. Protein product: CASSDSRRPSYGYTF.

The V gene is TRBV7-6, the J gene TRBJ2-5; D unresolved. The CDR3 totals 14 residues. Germline CDR1 reads SGHVS; CDR2 reads FNYEAQ. The V end lost 1 base, the J end lost 4 bases, and 10 bases lay between the germline ends. CDR3 sequence reads: CASSLVSRRETQYF. For the CDR3, the DNA is TGTGCCAGCAGCTTAGTAAGTCGGAGAGAGACCCAGTACTTC.